What follows describes a single T cell receptor (beta chain). This sample was included in a study of blood T cell repertoires in COVID-19. Repertoires were generated with immunoSEQ multiplex PCR, while TCRdb's copy carries only in-frame clones and drops some. Of more than 65,000 clones in the sample, 79% were seen once. The source material was peripheral blood. The sequence was collected from a human donor in a cohort sampled during active COVID-19.

The chain's CDR3 is CASSPRGGASYEQYF. CDR3 nucleotides: TGTGCCAGCAGCCCCAGAGGAGGGGCCTCCTACGAGCAGTACTTC. The chain carries TRBV3-1 (or the pseudogene TRBV3-2) and TRBJ2-7; tentatively, D is TRBD2 (6 bases). Germline V lookup: CDR1 LGHDT, CDR2 YNNKEL (reference sequence). Trimming pared 4 bases from V and 0 bases from J, leaving 13 bases between. This CDR3 region has 15 residues.